This TCR beta chain emerged from a study of T cell changes during pregnancy in multiple sclerosis. The germline gives CDR1 SGHRS, CDR2 YFSETQ. The V and J ends lost 10 bases and 0 bases, in that order; junction bases with no gene match: 14. This CDR3 region has 18 residues. Only in-frame clones appear in the TCRdb table, and some are missing; sequencing was by immunoSEQ multiplex PCR. Here the sample spans tens of thousands of clones, about 87% being singletons. This clonotype was sampled from a female donor with multiple sclerosis, enrolled in a pregnancy study. V gene TRBV5-1 combines with J gene TRBJ2-5, with 14 positions matching TRBD2. Sequencing used CD8+ T cells from peripheral blood mononuclear cells, obtained before pregnancy. CDR3 in DNA: TGCGCCTGCCGTGGGACTAGCGGGGGATTGGAGTACCAAGAGACCCAGTACTTC. Protein product: CACRGTSGGLEYQETQYF.